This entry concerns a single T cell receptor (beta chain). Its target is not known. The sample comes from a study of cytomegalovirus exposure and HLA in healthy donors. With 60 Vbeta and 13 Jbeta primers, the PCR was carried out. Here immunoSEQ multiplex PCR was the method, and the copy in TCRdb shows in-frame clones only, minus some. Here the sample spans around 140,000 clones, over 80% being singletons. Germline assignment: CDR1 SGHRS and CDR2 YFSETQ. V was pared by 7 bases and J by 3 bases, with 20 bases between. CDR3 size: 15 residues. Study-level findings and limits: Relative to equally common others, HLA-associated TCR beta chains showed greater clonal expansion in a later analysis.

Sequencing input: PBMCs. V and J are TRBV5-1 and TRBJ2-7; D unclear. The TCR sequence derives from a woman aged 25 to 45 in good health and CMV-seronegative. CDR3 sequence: CASSVRREPLYEQYF. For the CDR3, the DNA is TGCGCCAGCTCCGTGAGGCGCGAACCCCTCTACGAGCAGTACTTC.